One and the same sample provided the 27 T cell receptor beta chains below, sequenced in a study of early T cells in non-severe SARS-CoV-2 infection. TCRdb called the 5' RACE reads again in MiXCR, with one record for every CDR3 protein. This sample carries roughly 80,000 distinct CDR3 sequences, 8.5% to 10% of them seen once, and the ten largest clones take 4.8%. Material for sequencing was whole blood. The receptors here all came from an adult who was a healthcare worker with PCR-confirmed SARS-CoV-2 infection or an uninfected control (not recorded which).

This clonotype has only a few counts. The V gene is TRBV7-2, the J gene TRBJ1-3; D is possibly TRBD1 (6 bases). Germline CDR1 reads SGHTA; CDR2 reads FQGNSA. Trimming took 5 bases from V and 3 from J, leaving 14 bases between them. The CDR3 is made up of 15 amino acids. The CDR3 here is CASSRNRARGNTIYF. In nucleotides, the CDR3 is TGTGCCAGCAGCCGTAACAGGGCGCGTGGAAACACCATATATTTT.

V usage is TRBV20-1 and J usage is TRBJ2-2, with D uncertain. Looked up from germline, CDR1 is DFQATT and CDR2 is SNEGSKA (reference sequence). V lost 3 bases and J lost 7, with 6 bases in between. The CDR3 covers 11 residues. CDR3 nucleotides: TGCAGTGCTAGGTTCGGCGGGGAGCTGTTTTTT. It is translated as CSARFGGELFF.

This sequence joins TRBV2 and TRBJ1-2, with D tentatively TRBD1 (5 bases). V gave up 6 bases and J gave up 7 bases, with 15 bases separating them. This CDR3 spans 13 amino acids. Germline V gene lookup returns CDR1 SNHLY and CDR2 FYNNEI. CDR3 nucleotides: TGTGCCAGCAGGCGTGGCGACAGACGTGGCTACACCTTC. The encoded protein is CASRRGDRRGYTF.

V usage is TRBV2 and J usage is TRBJ1-2; TRBD1 might be the D (6 bases). This CDR3 spans 13 amino acids. V was cut by 9 bases and J by 2 bases, with 13 bases left in between. The germline CDR1 and CDR2 sequences are SNHLY and FYNNEI. The CDR3 region is CASQPDRNYGYTF. CDR3 DNA: TGTGCCAGTCAACCAGACAGGAACTATGGCTACACCTTC.

With regard to this clonotype: A clone one base away is much larger, so this may be a read error. The chain employs TRBV5-6 and TRBJ2-7; 9 bases are a match to TRBD2. This CDR3 is built from 17 residues. Germline V gene data show CDR1 as SGHDT and CDR2 as YYEEEE. CDR3: CASSTFRTSDYSYERYF. The CDR3 nucleotides are TGTGCCAGCAGCACATTCCGGACTAGCGATTACTCCTACGAGCGGTACTTC.

This clonotype was detected many times. The chain employs TRBV11-2 and TRBJ2-5; TRBD2 is a possible D gene (6 bases). This CDR3 has 14 residues. V was cut by 6 bases and J by 5 bases, with 16 bases left in between. CDR1 is SGHAT and CDR2 is FQNNGV in the germline V gene. The CDR3 nucleotides are TGTGCCAGCAGTTCGGCTGGGGGGACGGAGACCCAGTACTTC. This codes for CASSSAGGTETQYF.

The V call is TRBV28, the J call TRBJ1-2; D gene unclear. Per the germline V gene, CDR1 is MDHEN and CDR2 is SYDVKM. V lost 7 bases and J lost 1, with 16 bases in between. The CDR3 length is 15 residues. In nucleotides, the CDR3 is TGTGCCAGCACGGCGGGCGGGAGTGATAACTATGGCTACACCTTC. Its protein product is CASTAGGSDNYGYTF.

A word on this clonotype: The germline gene is not matched at one end of the junction; a read error may be the cause. The chain uses TRBV11-2 and TRBJ2-3; no reliable D call. CDR3 size: 12 residues. Per the germline V gene, CDR1 is SGHAT and CDR2 is FQNNGV. The CDR3 region is CDSRYRVDTQYF. The CDR3, as DNA: TGTGACAGCAGATACCGCGTGGATACGCAGTATTTT.

This clonotype was recorded at least ten times. This chain links TRBV6-1 with TRBJ2-7; 7 bases agree with TRBD1. The CDR3 length is 14 residues. V lost 8 bases and J lost 6; bases outside the gene matches: 13. Germline values: CDR1 MNHNS, CDR2 SASEGT. The CDR3 nucleotides are TGTGCCAGCGGATACCACGGGACAGTCGGCGAGCAGTACTTC. Translating gives CASGYHGTVGEQYF.

This clonotype was detected many times. The J gene is TRBJ2-7, the V gene TRBV5-8; 11 nucleotides agree with TRBD2. Per germline, CDR1 SGHTS and CDR2 YDEGEE. There are 15 residues in the CDR3. The trim removed 4 bases at V and 3 bases at J, leaving 6 bases unmatched. CDR3 in amino acids: CASSPGLADHYEQYF. CDR3 coding DNA: TGTGCCAGCAGCCCGGGACTAGCGGACCACTACGAGCAGTACTTC.

There are many counts of this clonotype. The CDR3 spells CSAGGLARNEQFF. Written as DNA, the CDR3 is TGCAGTGCCGGGGGACTAGCGCGCAATGAGCAGTTCTTC. The chain is built from TRBV20-1 and TRBJ2-1, with 10 bases identical to TRBD2. V lost 6 bases to trimming and J lost 6 bases; unmatched junction nucleotides: 5. CDR1 is DFQATT, CDR2 SNEGSKA, per germline (reference sequence). The CDR3 runs 13 residues.

This clonotype was counted many times. The J gene is TRBJ2-3, the V gene TRBV7-3, with 10 bases that match TRBD2. The V and J ends lost 5 bases and 10 bases, in that order; junction bases with no gene match: 12. The CDR3 length is 15 residues. In germline, CDR1 is SGHTA, CDR2 FQGTGA. CDR3 residues: CASSPGAGGFDSQYF. Written as DNA, the CDR3 is TGTGCCAGCAGCCCCGGAGCGGGAGGGTTCGATTCGCAGTATTTT.

This clonotype was detected many times. The chain is built from TRBV28 and TRBJ2-7; possibly TRBD1 for D (5 bases). The CDR3 totals 14 residues. Trimming left V 7 bases short and J 3 bases short, with 16 bases between. CDR1 MDHEN and CDR2 SYDVKM come from the germline V gene. For the CDR3, the DNA is TGTGCCAGCATCCTGGGCCAGGGTCACTACGAGCAGTACTTC. Translation: CASILGQGHYEQYF.

This clonotype was recorded many times. CDR3 nucleotides: TGTGCCAGCAGCGTAAACAGGGGGAGGGAGACCCAGTACTTC. It codes for CASSVNRGRETQYF. The genes are TRBV7-8 and TRBJ2-5; the match to TRBD1 covers 8 bases. This CDR3 is built from 14 residues. CDR1 is SGHVS, CDR2 FQNEAQ, per germline. Unmatched junction bases numbered 7, after V lost 5 bases and J lost 5 bases. Variable domain in full (rest from reference TRBV7-8 and TRBJ2-5): GAGVSQSPRYKVAKRGQDVALRCDPISGHVSLFWYQQALGQGPEFLTYFQNEAQLDKSGLPSDRFFAERPEGSVSTLKIQRTQQEDSAVYLCASSVNRGRETQYFGPGTRLLVL.

This clonotype showed up just a few times. The chain uses TRBV30 and TRBJ1-1; D is unclear. V lost 0 bases to trimming and J lost 9 bases, with 8 bases between them. CDR1 is GTSNPN and CDR2 is SVGIG in the germline V gene (reference sequence). The CDR3 loop spans 11 amino acids. The CDR3 loop reads CAWSVVQKAFF. The CDR3, as DNA: TGTGCCTGGAGTGTAGTACAGAAAGCTTTCTTT. Full variable domain (outside the CDR3, taken from reference TRBV30 and TRBJ1-1): SQTIHQWPATLVQPVGSPLSLECTVEGTSNPNLYWYRQAAGRGLQLLFYSVGIGQISSEVPQNLSASRPQDRQFILSSKKLLLSDSGFYLCAWSVVQKAFFGQGTRLTVV.

Ten or more counts support this clonotype. The chain couples TRBV9 to TRBJ2-5, with a tentative D call TRBD2 (6 bases). Germline V gene lookup returns CDR1 SGDLS and CDR2 YYNGEE. CDR3 length equals 16 residues. Trimming took off 0 bases at V and 3 bases at J, with 15 bases between the two ends. CDR3 sequence: CASSVAVGTVKETQYF. In nucleotides, the CDR3 is TGTGCCAGCAGCGTAGCCGTCGGGACTGTGAAAGAGACCCAGTACTTC.

This clonotype was seen repeatedly, ten times or more. The DNA is left out, because the CDR3 cannot be placed on it with certainty; the CDR3 is given as TCRdb lists it. This chain joins TRBV28 and TRBJ2-2; the table's D call, TRBD1, has no DNA check behind it. CDR1 MDHEN and CDR2 SYDVKM come from the germline V gene. The CDR3 sequence runs 20 residues, both termini included. The CDR3 sequence: CASTAFRTGKQNRRAGELFF.

The chain links TRBV28 to TRBJ2-1; a possible D gene is TRBD1 (7 bases). V lost 0 bases to trimming and J lost 6 bases, with 15 bases between them. This CDR3 comprises 16 residues. Germline CDR1 is MDHEN and CDR2 is SYDVKM. CDR3 DNA: TGTGCCAGCAGTTTATGGTCCCCAGGGGGAGGCAATGAGCAGTTCTTC. It is translated as CASSLWSPGGGNEQFF.

A few counts support this clonotype. The chain links TRBV7-9 to TRBJ2-3; D gene ambiguous. Germline CDR1 reads SEHNR; CDR2 reads FQNEAQ (reference sequence). The germline V and J ends were trimmed by 4 bases and 6 bases, with 8 bases remaining between them. CDR3 length equals 12 residues. The CDR3 DNA reads as TGTGCCAGCAGCTCCAACTGGGATACGCAGTATTTT. Translating gives CASSSNWDTQYF.

This clonotype occurred many times. As DNA, the CDR3 is TGTGCCAGTAGTATCCTAGCGGGAGGATTCAATGAGCAGTTCTTC. It yields the protein CASSILAGGFNEQFF. The chain employs TRBV19 and TRBJ2-1; TRBD2 matches at 11 bases. The V gene end was trimmed by 3 bases and the J gene end by 6 bases; junction bases not matched to a gene: 4. CDR3 length: 15 residues. Germline V gene lookup returns CDR1 LNHDA and CDR2 SQIVND (reference sequence).

This clonotype was seen at least ten times. The CDR3 sequence is CASSMNPTGGPYGYTF. As DNA, the CDR3 is TGTGCCAGCAGCATGAACCCGACAGGGGGCCCTTATGGCTACACCTTC. This chain joins TRBV7-3 and TRBJ1-2, with 10 nucleotides matching TRBD1. This CDR3 contains 16 residues. V shed 5 bases and J 5 bases; nucleotides not matched to a gene: 11. Germline-derived CDR1 and CDR2 are SGHTA and FQGTGA.

Many counts were recorded for this clonotype. The chain recombines TRBV3-1 with TRBJ2-7; D is ambiguous. The CDR3 is 11 amino acids. V was clipped by 4 bases and J by 4 bases, with 5 bases between them. The germline CDR1 and CDR2 sequences are LGHDT and YNNKEL (reference sequence). The CDR3 loop reads CASSRLYEQYF. Here the CDR3 DNA reads TGTGCCAGCAGCCGGCTTTACGAGCAGTACTTC.

This chain joins TRBV20-1 and TRBJ2-7; TRBD2 is a possible D gene (6 bases). The V gene lost 6 bases and the J gene lost 11 bases, with 26 bases spanning the gap. In germline, CDR1 is DFQATT, CDR2 SNEGSKA (reference sequence). The CDR3 extends over 14 amino acids. The CDR3 bases are TGCAGTGCCTTAAACCCCCAGGACCGCCCTAGCGAGTACTTC. Translation: CSALNPQDRPSEYF.

The chain links TRBV28 to TRBJ2-3; no clear D gene. CDR1 and CDR2 (germline): MDHEN, SYDVKM. Trimming removed 5 bases at V and 3 bases at J, with 12 bases between. The CDR3 has 14 residues. The CDR3 sequence is CASSTPDITDTQYF. The CDR3 region has the DNA TGTGCCAGCAGTACCCCAGATATTACAGATACGCAGTATTTT.

This clonotype was seen at least ten times. The chain uses TRBV6-5 and TRBJ2-2; 10 nucleotides align to TRBD2. This CDR3 is built from 17 residues. Trimming took 2 bases from V and 1 from J; bases not matched to a gene: 4. CDR1 and CDR2 from the germline V gene are MNHEY and SVGAGI. The CDR3 here is CASSYRVAGGNTGELFF. The CDR3 nucleotides are TGTGCCAGCAGTTACAGGGTAGCGGGAGGGAACACCGGGGAGCTGTTTTTT.

This clonotype was detected many times. The genes are TRBV27 and TRBJ2-7; D possibly corresponds to TRBD2 (6 bases). V lost 6 bases, J lost 4 bases, and 19 bases lay in between. Per the germline V gene, CDR1 is MNHEY and CDR2 is SMNVEV (reference sequence). The CDR3 consists of 15 residues. This CDR3 reads CASSPKVASAYEQYF. In DNA form, the CDR3 reads TGTGCCAGCAGCCCGAAGGTGGCTAGCGCATACGAGCAGTACTTC.

The table lists this clonotype with many counts. The chain links TRBV20-1 to TRBJ2-7; D is uncertain. V shed 1 base and J shed 6 bases, with 16 bases lying between them. Germline V gene lookup returns CDR1 DFQATT and CDR2 SNEGSKA (reference sequence). The CDR3 consists of 14 residues. CDR3 in DNA: TGCAGTGCTAGAGTCCCGAAAGACGTTAGCGAGCAGTACTTC. Translated: CSARVPKDVSEQYF.